A selection of T cell receptor beta chains follows, all from one sample in a study of cytomegalovirus exposure and HLA in healthy donors. Some clones are missing from TCRdb's copy, which holds only in-frame ones; the method was immunoSEQ multiplex PCR. The table lists 180,000 or so clones, more than 65% of them singletons. The source material was PBMCs. The origin of the receptors is a male donor in good health and CMV-seronegative. Each CDR3 is given with its conserved first and last residue. The order of the fields is V gene, J gene, D gene, clone size, CDR3 length, CDR3 DNA, CDR3 protein. D genes are given only for firm matches. Only part of the rows carry a size: once, few, many, or a class if the clone is expanded.

TRBV30	TRBJ2-2	-	-	11	TGTGCCTGGACTAGCACCGGGGAGCTGTTTTTT	CAWTSTGELFF
TRBV14	TRBJ2-2	-	-	17	TGTGCCAGCAGCCAAGACTGGGACTGGCAGAACACCGGGGAGCTGTTTTTT	CASSQDWDWQNTGELFF
TRBV6-5	TRBJ1-1	TRBD1	-	14	TGTGCCAGCAGCCGCTCCGGGACAGGACCCGAAGCTTTCTTT	CASSRSGTGPEAFF
TRBV7-8	TRBJ1-2	-	-	15	TGTGCCAGCAGCCCGGAGCCTCAGGGCAACTATGGCTACACCTTC	CASSPEPQGNYGYTF
TRBV2	TRBJ1-2	-	-	13	TGTGCCAGCAGTGTTTCAGCTAACTATGGCTACACCTTC	CASSVSANYGYTF
TRBV9	TRBJ2-1	TRBD1	-	15	TGTGCCAGCAGCGTGGGGGACAGGGGGTACAATGAGCAGTTCTTC	CASSVGDRGYNEQFF
TRBV9	TRBJ2-6	TRBD1	-	17	TGTGCCAGCAGCGCCGGACAGGGACTCTCTGGGGCCAACGTCCTGACTTTC	CASSAGQGLSGANVLTF
TRBV28	TRBJ1-5	-	-	15	TGTGCCAGCATTCAAACCGGGACATTCAATCAGCCCCAGCATTTT	CASIQTGTFNQPQHF
TRBV4-2	TRBJ2-3	-	-	17	TGTGCCAGCGTACAACATCCTATTTTCGGGGACACAGATACGCAGTATTTT	CASVQHPIFGDTDTQYF
TRBV7-9	TRBJ1-2	-	-	11	TGTTCCAGCAGCCTATACTATGGCTACACCTTC	CSSSLYYGYTF
TRBV5-1	TRBJ2-7	-	-	16	TGCGCCAGCAGCTTGGAGGTGGGTGGGAGCTCCTACGAGCAGTACTTC	CASSLEVGGSSYEQYF
TRBV7-2	TRBJ1-2	-	few	13	TGTGCCAGCAGCCTCGGGAGGTTTTATGGCTACACCTTC	CASSLGRFYGYTF
TRBV28	TRBJ1-2	-	-	14	TGTGCCAGCAGACCCCCAGGGGTTAACTATGGCTACACCTTC	CASRPPGVNYGYTF
TRBV28	TRBJ2-1	TRBD2	-	16	TGTGCCAGCAGTTGGAGTAGCGGGAGCTCCTACAATGAGCAGTTCTTC	CASSWSSGSSYNEQFF
TRBV6-5	TRBJ2-7	-	-	13	TGTGCCAGCAAAAACGGCGGATCCTACGAGCAGTACTTC	CASKNGGSYEQYF
TRBV15	TRBJ1-2	TRBD1	-	15	TGTGCCACCAGCAGAGATCTAGGGACAGCCTATGGCTACACCTTC	CATSRDLGTAYGYTF
TRBV7-6	TRBJ1-5	TRBD1	-	16	TGTGCCAGCAGCTTAGCGCGGCCGACAGGGGATCAGCCCCAGCATTTT	CASSLARPTGDQPQHF
TRBV7-9	TRBJ1-1	TRBD1	-	14	TGTGCCAGCAGCGTCAAAGGGACAGGAAGTGAAGCTTTCTTT	CASSVKGTGSEAFF
TRBV6-6	TRBJ1-4	-	-	12	TGTGCCAGCAGGAGACAGGACGAAAAACTGTTTTTT	CASRRQDEKLFF
TRBV15	TRBJ2-7	TRBD1	-	15	TGTGCCACCAGGATCCAAAGAGACAGGGCCTACGAGCAGTACTTC	CATRIQRDRAYEQYF
TRBV18	TRBJ1-2	-	-	13	TGTGCCAGCTCACCATCCCGCCAGGACTTTTACACCTTC	CASSPSRQDFYTF
TRBV19	TRBJ2-3	TRBD2	-	16	TGTGCCAGTAGTCCAAGGACTAGCGGGATTGTAGATACGCAGTATTTT	CASSPRTSGIVDTQYF
TRBV27	TRBJ2-3	TRBD2	-	17	TGTGCCAGCAGTGGGACTAGCGGGAGGGCCCTCGCAGATACGCAGTATTTT	CASSGTSGRALADTQYF
TRBV2	TRBJ2-7	-	few	15	TGTGCCAGCAGTGAAGACAGGGTGGACCCCTACGAGCAGTACTTC	CASSEDRVDPYEQYF
TRBV10-3	TRBJ1-5	TRBD1	-	14	TGTGCCATCAGTGGGGGACAGCTAAGCCAGCCCCAGCATTTT	CAISGGQLSQPQHF
TRBV6-6	TRBJ2-7	-	-	14	TGTGCCAGCAGTTACGTTTCGGGAATCTACGAGCAGTACTTC	CASSYVSGIYEQYF
TRBV10-3	TRBJ1-2	-	-	13	TGTGCCATCAGTGAGGCAGAAAACTATGGCTACACCTTC	CAISEAENYGYTF
TRBV5-6	TRBJ2-1	-	-	13	TGTGCCAGCTCTCTATCTTTTCCCGATGAGCAGTTCTTC	CASSLSFPDEQFF
TRBV27	TRBJ2-1	TRBD2	-	17	TGTGCCAGCAGTCCCTCGGCGGGACTAGCTGTTTACAATGAGCAGTTCTTC	CASSPSAGLAVYNEQFF
TRBV14	TRBJ2-5	-	-	14	TGTGCCAGCAGCCAAGTTACGGGATGGGAGACCCAGTACTTC	CASSQVTGWETQYF
TRBV28	TRBJ1-1	-	-	16	TGTGCCAGCAGTTTAGGGAGGGGCGGGGGGGGCACTGAAGCTTTCTTT	CASSLGRGGGGTEAFF
TRBV5-1	TRBJ2-3	TRBD1	-	15	TGCGCCAGCAGCCGGCCGGACAGGGGCACAGATACGCAGTATTTT	CASSRPDRGTDTQYF
TRBV9	TRBJ2-5	TRBD2	-	18	TGTGCCAGCAGCCCAGGGGCTAGCGGGATGGGGGCTCGGGAGACCCAGTACTTC	CASSPGASGMGARETQYF
TRBV7-9	TRBJ2-7	TRBD1	-	15	TGTGCCAGCAGCTTAAGACAGGGTAGCACCTACGAGCAGTACTTC	CASSLRQGSTYEQYF
TRBV7-5	TRBJ2-1	-	once	18	TGTGCCAGAAGCTTAGACGCACAGGGGCCTTTAGGTGGCAATGAGCAGTTCTTC	CARSLDAQGPLGGNEQFF
TRBV6-5	TRBJ2-1	TRBD1	-	15	TGTGCCAGCAGTTACGGACAGGGGCCATTAAATGAGCAGTTCTTC	CASSYGQGPLNEQFF
TRBV7-8	TRBJ1-2	-	once	13	TGTGCCAGCAGCCCCCAGACAGTGTATGGCTACACCTTC	CASSPQTVYGYTF
TRBV6-5	TRBJ2-7	-	-	15	TGTGCCAGCAGTTACCAACTTGTCGGGGGAAACGAGCAGTACTTC	CASSYQLVGGNEQYF
TRBV7-6	TRBJ2-7	-	once	13	TGTGCCAGCAGCTTAGGAGAGACCTACGAGCAGTACTTC	CASSLGETYEQYF
TRBV20-1	TRBJ1-2	-	few	10	TGCAGTGCTAGTGGTAGCGGCTACACCTTC	CSASGSGYTF
TRBV6-6	TRBJ2-1	TRBD1	-	15	TGTGCCAGCAGTTACTCCGGGACAGGTTACAATGAGCAGTTCTTC	CASSYSGTGYNEQFF
TRBV4-2	TRBJ2-3	TRBD2	-	16	TGTGCCAGCAGCCAATCTAGCGGGTCCGACACAGATACGCAGTATTTT	CASSQSSGSDTDTQYF
TRBV6-1	TRBJ2-2	TRBD2	-	15	TGTGCCAGCAGTGAAGTTGGCGGGGGTTCCGGGGAGCTGTTTTTT	CASSEVGGGSGELFF
TRBV28	TRBJ2-7	TRBD1	-	13	TGTGCCGTGGGGACAGGCGTAAAGTACGAGCAGTACTTC	CAVGTGVKYEQYF
TRBV28	TRBJ2-7	-	-	15	TGTGCCAGTACGGATACCGACAGCAGCTCCTACGAGCAGTACTTC	CASTDTDSSSYEQYF
TRBV5-1	TRBJ1-2	TRBD1	-	14	TGCGCCAGCAGCCCGGACAGGTCCGACTATGGCTACACCTTC	CASSPDRSDYGYTF